This entry describes one T cell receptor beta chain. The sample is drawn from a study of blood T cell repertoires in COVID-19. Study-wide background: Acute and convalescent COVID-19 specimens originated in the United States, Italy and Spain.

Using immunoSEQ multiplex PCR, the repertoire was profiled, and TCRdb retains in-frame clones only, with some absent. The sample lists 190,000 or so clones; 85% to 90% were seen once. Sequencing was carried out using peripheral blood. This clonotype was obtained from a man in his fifties or sixties with acute or convalescent COVID-19.

For the CDR3, the DNA is TGTGCCATCAGTACTAGCGGGGGGAAGAATGAGCAGTTCTTC. This translates into CAISTSGGKNEQFF. The J gene is TRBJ2-1, the V gene TRBV10-3; 12 bases agree with TRBD2. The CDR3 spans 14 residues. The V gene's germline CDR1 is ENHRY and CDR2 SYGVKD. The J segment lost 7 bases and the V segment lost 5 bases, leaving 3 bases of the junction unmatched.